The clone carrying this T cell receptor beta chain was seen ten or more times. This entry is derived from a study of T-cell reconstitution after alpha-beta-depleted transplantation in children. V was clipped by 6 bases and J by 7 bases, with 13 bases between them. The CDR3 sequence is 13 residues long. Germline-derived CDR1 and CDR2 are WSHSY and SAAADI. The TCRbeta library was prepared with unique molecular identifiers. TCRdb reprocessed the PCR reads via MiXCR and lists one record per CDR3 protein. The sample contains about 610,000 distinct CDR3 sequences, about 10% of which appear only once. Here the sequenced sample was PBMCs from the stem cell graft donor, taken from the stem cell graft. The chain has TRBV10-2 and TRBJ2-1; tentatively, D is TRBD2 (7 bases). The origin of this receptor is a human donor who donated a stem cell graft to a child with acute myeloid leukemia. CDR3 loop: CASRKGDYNEQFF. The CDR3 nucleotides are TGCGCCAGCAGGAAGGGGGACTATAATGAGCAGTTCTTC.